The present entry profiles one T cell receptor beta chain with its context. The antigen is undetermined. The record originates from a study of beta chain features in type 1 diabetes. Overall study results and limits: Patients with type 1 diabetes showed fewer VDJ junction insertions and more deletions. Whether TCRB rearrangement is influenced by HLA type was left unresolved in this analysis.

One heparinised draw of blood, averaging roughly 120 mL, came from each donor. All of the isolated RNA was reverse transcribed, so expressed TCRB transcripts were sequenced. The read count averaged around 4 million across naive, central memory and regulatory T cell samples. Clones were read by immunoSEQ multiplex PCR, and TCRdb kept only the in-frame ones, dropping some. The table records 400,000 to 600,000 clones, roughly 31% of them present only once. V lost 1 base and J lost 5, with 19 bases in between. This CDR3 spans 17 amino acids. Germline CDR1 LGHNA, CDR2 YSLEER. The chain joins TRBV4-3 to TRBJ2-3; D uncertain. Specimen: naive CD4+ T cells from blood. The TCR originated in a young man in good health. CDR3 sequence (DNA): TGCGCCAGCAGCCAAGGACTTGCGGAAGTGAAGAAAGATACGCAGTATTTT. Translating it yields CASSQGLAEVKKDTQYF.